A single sample is the source of the 27 T cell receptor beta chains below, sequenced in a study of somatic mutations in cytotoxic T cells in rheumatoid arthritis. Clones were sequenced by immunoSEQ multiplex PCR, and TCRdb holds only the in-frame ones, with some missing. This sample has about 25,000 clones; roughly 74% occur once, and the top ten carry around 9.9%. The sequencing input was CD8+ T cells sorted from blood. These receptors all come from a woman aged 18-29 years in good health.

This rearrangement joins TRBV10-2 to TRBJ2-7, with unresolved D. With 3 bases removed from V and 9 bases from J, the gap between germline ends came to 9 bases. Germline lookup yields CDR1 WSHSY and CDR2 SAAADI. The CDR3 contains 11 residues. CDR3 in DNA: TGCGCCAGCAGTGACGGGTATTTGCAGTACTTC. Translating gives CASSDGYLQYF.

V and J are TRBV10-3 and TRBJ2-2; unclear D gene. Trimming left V 9 bases short and J 2 bases short, with 19 bases between. The V gene's germline CDR1 is ENHRY and CDR2 SYGVKD. The CDR3 contains 16 residues. CDR3 nucleotides: TGTGCCATATGGGCTCAAAGAGTGGACAACACCGGGGAGCTGTTTTTT. Translation: CAIWAQRVDNTGELFF.

In this sample, this clone turned up a few times. This chain links TRBV7-6 with TRBJ2-7; 7 positions match TRBD2. The CDR3 is made up of 14 amino acids. Trimming took 5 bases from V and 2 from J; bases not matched to a gene: 6. The germline V gene has CDR1 SGHVS and CDR2 FNYEAQ. The CDR3 DNA follows: TGTGCCAGCAGCCCGCGGGGAGGGACCTACGAGCAGTACTTC. Amino acids: CASSPRGGTYEQYF. The full variable domain, in which reference TRBV7-6 and TRBJ2-7 provide the parts outside the CDR3, is GAGVSQSPRYKVTKRGQDVALRCDPISGHVSLYWYRQALGQGPEFLTYFNYEAQQDKSGLPNDRFSAERPEGSISTLTIQRTEQRDSAMYRCASSPRGGTYEQYFGPGTRLTVT.

The sample holds one count of this clone. This chain connects TRBV5-4 to TRBJ1-2; D might be TRBD1 (5 bases). V was clipped by 4 bases and J by 4 bases, with 14 bases between them. Germline lookup yields CDR1 SGHNT and CDR2 YYREEE (reference sequence). There are 14 residues in the CDR3. CDR3 loop: CASSRGGVPYGYTF. In nucleotides, the CDR3 is TGTGCCAGCAGCCGGGGGGGGGTCCCCTATGGCTACACCTTC.

The chain couples TRBV27 to TRBJ2-5; D unclear. In germline, CDR1 is MNHEY, CDR2 SMNVEV (reference sequence). V lost 5 bases to trimming and J lost 1 base, with 8 bases between them. CDR3 length: 13 residues. CDR3 in DNA: TGTGCCAGCAGTGGGCTTTTCCAAGAGACCCAGTACTTC. Translating it yields CASSGLFQETQYF.

The genes are TRBV10-2 and TRBJ2-1; 7 bases line up with TRBD2. With V trimmed by 5 bases and J by 0 bases, 4 bases remained unmatched. The CDR3 runs 15 residues. Germline CDR1 reads WSHSY; CDR2 reads SAAADI. DNA for the CDR3: TGCGCCAGCAGTACACTAGCGCGCTCCTACAATGAGCAGTTCTTC. Its translation is CASSTLARSYNEQFF.

J is TRBJ2-5 and V is TRBV27; D perhaps matches TRBD2 (6 bases). Germline CDR1 is MNHEY and CDR2 is SMNVEV (reference sequence). V lost 1 base to trimming and J lost 1 base, with 16 bases between them. The CDR3 is made up of 17 amino acids. CDR3 DNA sequence: TGTGCCAGCAGTTTATTGGGCCCGGAGGGTCCCCAAGAGACCCAGTACTTC. Translation: CASSLLGPEGPQETQYF.

J is TRBJ1-3 and V is TRBV4-1; D not certain. Trimming shortened V by 1 base and J by 1 base, and 8 bases separated the two germline ends. CDR3 length: 15 amino acids. In germline, CDR1 is MGHRA, CDR2 YSYEKL. The CDR3 is CASSQGQASGNTIYF. The CDR3 nucleotides are TGCGCCAGCAGCCAAGGCCAGGCGTCTGGAAACACCATATATTTT.

The V and J genes are TRBV11-2 and TRBJ1-2, with 7 bases fitting TRBD1. CDR3 length equals 12 residues. Germline CDR1 SGHAT, CDR2 FQNNGV. The V gene end was trimmed by 5 bases and the J gene end by 7 bases; junction bases not matched to a gene: 4. This CDR3 reads CASSPTGFGYTF. The CDR3 DNA reads as TGTGCCAGCAGCCCGACAGGGTTTGGCTACACCTTC.

The chain couples TRBV5-1 to TRBJ2-7, with 9 bases that match TRBD2. Germline V gene lookup returns CDR1 SGHRS and CDR2 YFSETQ. This CDR3 is built from 15 residues. V shed 0 bases, J shed 3 bases, and the junction held 4 bases outside the gene matches. The CDR3 spells CASSLVLAGDYEQYF. In DNA form, the CDR3 reads TGCGCCAGCAGCTTGGTGTTAGCGGGAGACTACGAGCAGTACTTC. The full variable domain, its missing parts supplied by reference TRBV5-1 and TRBJ2-7, is KAGVTQTPRYLIKTRGQQVTLSCSPISGHRSVSWYQQTPGQGLQFLFEYFSETQRNKGNFPGRFSGRQFSNSRSEMNVSTLELGDSALYLCASSLVLAGDYEQYFGPGTRLTVT.

This clone has only a few counts. The chain has TRBV11-2 and TRBJ1-1; D is perhaps TRBD1 (5 bases). The CDR3 loop spans 16 amino acids. V lost 2 bases, J lost 4 bases, and 17 bases lay in between. The germline V gene has CDR1 SGHAT and CDR2 FQNNGV. The CDR3 protein is CASSLQGTWASTEAFF. The CDR3 bases are TGTGCCAGCAGCTTACAGGGTACATGGGCGAGCACTGAAGCTTTCTTT.

This chain uses TRBV28 with TRBJ1-4, with TRBD1 matching 8 bases. CDR3 size: 14 residues. V shed 2 bases, J shed 7 bases, and the junction held 3 bases outside the gene matches. Germline values: CDR1 MDHEN, CDR2 SYDVKM. The CDR3 nucleotides read TGTGCCAGCAGTTTAGTCAGGGGGCTTGAAAAACTGTTTTTT. Translating gives CASSLVRGLEKLFF.

The rearrangement uses TRBV6-1 and TRBJ2-1; D gene uncertain. The length of the CDR3 is 12 residues. V dropped 4 bases and J dropped 9 bases, with 10 bases sitting between them. Germline CDR1 is MNHNS and CDR2 is SASEGT. The CDR3 DNA reads TGTGCCAGCAGTGGCCATCTCCCTGAGCAGTTCTTC. Protein sequence: CASSGHLPEQFF.

This chain links TRBV7-3 with TRBJ2-3, with TRBD1 as a possible D gene (5 bases). Germline V gene sequence: CDR1 SGHTA, CDR2 FQGTGA. The V gene lost 5 bases and the J gene lost 6 bases, with 9 bases spanning the gap. The CDR3 is 12 residues long. This CDR3 is CASSNRFDTQYF. The CDR3 DNA is TGTGCCAGCAGCAACAGGTTCGATACGCAGTATTTT.

The chain uses TRBV7-8 and TRBJ2-2; D gene ambiguous. Germline-derived CDR1 and CDR2 are SGHVS and FQNEAQ. The V end lost 5 bases, the J end lost 6 bases, and 13 bases lay between the germline ends. The CDR3 is 14 amino acids. The CDR3 protein is CASSPHISSGELFF. The CDR3, as DNA: TGTGCCAGCAGCCCGCATATAAGTTCCGGGGAGCTGTTTTTT.

This chain connects TRBV11-3 to TRBJ2-1; no firm D call. CDR1 and CDR2 (germline): SGHNT, YENEEA. The CDR3 runs 13 residues. V was cut by 5 bases and J by 6 bases, with 11 bases left in between. For the CDR3, the DNA is TGTGCCAGCAGCCTCGGACCCCTCAATGAGCAGTTCTTC. Protein sequence: CASSLGPLNEQFF.

In its sample, this clone was seen once. The chain is built from TRBV6-1 and TRBJ2-3; TRBD2 matches 10 bases. Unmatched junction bases numbered 6, after V lost 8 bases and J lost 1 base. This CDR3 has 15 residues. The germline gives CDR1 MNHNS, CDR2 SASEGT. CDR3 protein: CASASSGSGTDTQYF. CDR3 in DNA: TGTGCCAGCGCTTCTAGCGGGAGTGGCACAGATACGCAGTATTTT.

The V gene is TRBV7-9, the J gene TRBJ1-1; D uncertain. CDR1 and CDR2 from the germline V gene are SEHNR and FQNEAQ (reference sequence). CDR3 size: 15 residues. The V and J ends lost 1 base and 2 bases respectively, with 11 bases between them. The chain's CDR3 is CASSLVAGFNTEAFF. In DNA, the CDR3 is TGTGCCAGCAGCTTAGTGGCAGGTTTCAACACTGAAGCTTTCTTT.

The chain is built from TRBV28 and TRBJ2-1; D ambiguous. With 7 bases removed from V and 7 bases from J, the gap between germline ends came to 11 bases. The CDR3 contains 12 residues. Germline CDR1 MDHEN, CDR2 SYDVKM. Written as DNA, the CDR3 is TGTGCCAGCAACATACAAGGGAATGAGCAGTTCTTC. This sequence encodes CASNIQGNEQFF.

The chain combines TRBV27 with TRBJ2-2; D might be TRBD2 (5 bases). The length of the CDR3 is 12 residues. Trimming cost V 6 bases and J 4 bases, with 6 bases left between them. CDR1 MNHEY and CDR2 SMNVEV come from the germline V gene (reference sequence). The CDR3 protein is CASRGGTGELFF. The CDR3, as DNA: TGTGCCAGCAGAGGAGGCACCGGGGAGCTGTTTTTT.

CDR3 sequence: CAWSVQGNNEQFF. The DNA for the CDR3 is TGTGCCTGGAGTGTACAGGGGAACAATGAGCAGTTCTTC. The V gene is TRBV30, the J gene TRBJ2-1, with TRBD1 matching 7 bases. V shed 0 bases, J shed 5 bases, and the junction held 1 base outside the gene matches. CDR3 length equals 13 residues. Germline CDR1 GTSNPN, CDR2 SVGIG (reference sequence).

J is TRBJ2-5 and V is TRBV27; a weak D match, TRBD1 (7 bases). With 5 bases removed from V and 5 bases from J, the gap between germline ends came to 18 bases. The CDR3 contains 15 residues. CDR1 and CDR2 from the germline V gene are MNHEY and SMNVEV (reference sequence). The CDR3 spells CASSQGDSGLETQYF. The DNA of the CDR3 is TGTGCCAGCAGTCAGGGGGACTCCGGTCTCGAGACCCAGTACTTC.

V is TRBV29-1 and J is TRBJ1-1, with a tentative D call TRBD1 (6 bases). Trimming removed 6 bases at V and 1 base at J, with 9 bases between. Looked up from germline, CDR1 is SQVTM and CDR2 is ANQGSEA. The CDR3 runs 12 residues. The chain's CDR3 is CSVRQENTEAFF. DNA for the CDR3: TGCAGCGTGCGACAGGAGAACACTGAAGCTTTCTTT.

In its sample, this clone was seen a few times. The J gene is TRBJ2-2, the V gene TRBV2; D is uncertain. V gave up 3 bases and J gave up 0 bases, with 2 bases separating them. Germline V gene sequence: CDR1 SNHLY, CDR2 FYNNEI. CDR3 length: 13 amino acids. The DNA for the CDR3 is TGTGCCAGCAGTGAGACGAACACCGGGGAGCTGTTTTTT. Its protein product is CASSETNTGELFF. Full variable domain (outside the CDR3, taken from reference TRBV2 and TRBJ2-2): EPEVTQTPSHQVTQMGQEVILRCVPISNHLYFYWYRQILGQKVEFLVSFYNNEISEKSEIFDDQFSVERPDGSNFTLKIRSTKLEDSAMYFCASSETNTGELFFGEGSRLTVL.

The chain couples TRBV27 to TRBJ2-2; weak D call: TRBD1 (5 bases). V gave up 0 bases and J gave up 7 bases, with 9 bases separating them. The germline CDR1 and CDR2 sequences are MNHEY and SMNVEV (reference sequence). This CDR3 comprises 14 residues. CDR3 loop: CASSLSTVGGELFF. Here the CDR3 DNA reads TGTGCCAGCAGTTTATCGACAGTGGGCGGGGAGCTGTTTTTT.

This chain joins TRBV7-3 and TRBJ2-1; D not resolved. This CDR3 region has 12 residues. V gave up 2 bases and J gave up 5 bases, with 4 bases separating them. From germline, CDR1 is SGHTA and CDR2 FQGTGA. The CDR3 loop reads CASSLGDNEQFF. The CDR3, as DNA: TGTGCCAGCAGCTTAGGGGACAATGAGCAGTTCTTC. Drawing the rest from reference TRBV7-3 and TRBJ2-1, the complete variable domain is GAGVSQTPSNKVTEKGKYVELRCDPISGHTALYWYRQSLGQGPEFLIYFQGTGAADDSGLPNDRFFAVRPEGSVSTLKIQRTERGDSAVYLCASSLGDNEQFFGPGTRLTVL.

Details on this clone: One end of the junction does not line up with germline, which may come from a read error. The chain employs TRBV7-7 and TRBJ2-1, with 7 bases identical to TRBD1. Germline V gene sequence: CDR1 SSHAT, CDR2 FNYEAQ (reference sequence). The CDR3 runs 13 residues. The CDR3 DNA reads TGTGCTAGCAGCTTCGGACAGGCCAATGAGCAGTTCTTC. Amino acids: CASSFGQANEQFF.